The 29 T cell receptor beta chains in this list originate from one sample, sequenced in a study of T cell responses to AZD1222 COVID-19 vaccine (dated by TCRdb to the early 2020s). Receptor libraries were prepared by the immunoSEQ multiplex PCR assay. The immuneACCESS repertoire file appears here via TCRdb, limited to in-frame rearrangements. These files lack a portion of the clones; in checked studies, under half of the deficit traces to unresolved V genes, and the cause of the others is not known. Counted in this sample were some 120,000 clones; just over 85% of them appeared once. Approximately 7.5% of the sample is held by the ten biggest clonotypes. The intended sense of this specimen's time point label: baseline before first vaccination. The specimen comprised peripheral blood, sampled on day 0 of AZD1222 vaccination. The origin of the receptors is an adult in good health.

V and J are TRBV6-4 and TRBJ2-3, with D perhaps TRBD2 (5 bases). CDR1 and CDR2 from the germline V gene are MRHNA and SNTAGT. This CDR3 comprises 13 residues. Trimming took off 3 bases at V and 4 bases at J, with 8 bases between the two ends. CDR3 DNA: TGTGCCAGCAGTGAGAGGGCCGCAGATACGCAGTATTTT. Its protein is CASSERAADTQYF.

In nucleotides, the CDR3 is TGTGCCAGCAGCTTAGTGGTCCAGGGGGCTTCACCCCTCCACTTT. Its protein is CASSLVVQGASPLHF. V gene TRBV7-6 combines with J gene TRBJ1-6, with 8 positions matching TRBD1. Germline CDR1 is SGHVS and CDR2 is FNYEAQ. V lost 1 base, J lost 9 bases, and 5 bases stayed unmatched. The CDR3 contains 15 residues.

J is TRBJ1-2 and V is TRBV27; TRBD1 matches 12 bases. V trimming: 2 bases; J trimming: 8 bases; junction bases outside the gene matches: 6. The CDR3 spans 15 residues. Germline loops: CDR1 MNHEY, CDR2 SMNVEV (reference sequence). This chain's CDR3 is CASSLGTGGPLGYTF. CDR3 bases: TGTGCCAGCAGTTTAGGGACAGGGGGCCCACTGGGCTACACCTTC.

The chain couples TRBV28 to TRBJ2-6, with 9 bases identical to TRBD1. CDR1 is MDHEN, CDR2 SYDVKM, per germline. The CDR3 is made up of 16 amino acids. The junction had 4 bases not matched to a gene; V was cut back by 6 bases and J by 1 base. CDR3 nucleotides: TGTGCCAGCAGGACACAGGGGGCGTCTGGGGCCAACGTCCTGACTTTC. It yields the protein CASRTQGASGANVLTF.

V is TRBV20-1 and J is TRBJ2-3, with TRBD2 as a possible D gene (6 bases). CDR1 is DFQATT, CDR2 SNEGSKA, per germline (reference sequence). Trimming shortened V by 5 bases and J by 6 bases, and 9 bases separated the two germline ends. The CDR3 has 11 amino acids. The CDR3 here is CSARREDTQYF. The DNA for the CDR3 is TGCAGTGCTCGCCGGGAGGATACGCAGTATTTT.

The chain has TRBV30 and TRBJ2-1; D is perhaps TRBD2 (5 bases). Germline CDR1 GTSNPN, CDR2 SVGIG (reference sequence). CDR3 length: 16 residues. Trimming pared 0 bases from V and 0 bases from J, leaving 12 bases between. CDR3 nucleotide sequence: TGTGCCTGGAGTGTTTGGCGGGCTAGCTCCTACAATGAGCAGTTCTTC. Translated, it gives CAWSVWRASSYNEQFF.

The CDR3 DNA reads TGTGCCAGCAGTTTAATGGACTATGGCTACACCTTC. Translating it yields CASSLMDYGYTF. This sequence joins TRBV28 and TRBJ1-2; D is unresolved. V lost 2 bases to trimming and J lost 3 bases, with 4 bases between them. CDR1 is MDHEN, CDR2 SYDVKM, per germline. The CDR3 has 12 residues.

The CDR3 DNA follows: TGTGCCAGCAGCCGCAGAGGGGCGGGGGGATCTAACACCGGGGAGCTGTTTTTT. This codes for CASSRRGAGGSNTGELFF. The V gene is TRBV11-2, the J gene TRBJ2-2, with 8 bases lining up with TRBD2. The V segment lost 5 bases and the J segment 2 bases; nucleotides outside the gene matches: 13. CDR1 and CDR2 from the germline V gene are SGHAT and FQNNGV. This CDR3 is built from 18 residues. Using reference TRBV11-2 and TRBJ2-2 for the parts outside the CDR3, the full variable domain is EAGVAQSPRYKIIEKRQSVAFWCNPISGHATLYWYQQILGQGPKLLIQFQNNGVVDDSQLPKDRFSAERLKGVDSTLKIQPAKLEDSAVYLCASSRRGAGGSNTGELFFGEGSRLTVL.

The chain joins TRBV3-1 (or the pseudogene TRBV3-2) to TRBJ2-7; D gene uncertain. The CDR3 has 12 residues. Germline V lookup: CDR1 LGHDT, CDR2 YNNKEL (reference sequence). V was cut by 6 bases and J by 1 base, with 7 bases left in between. The CDR3 reads CASRLSSYEQYF. CDR3 in DNA: TGTGCCAGCAGACTCAGTTCCTACGAGCAGTACTTC.

The chain has TRBV6-6 and TRBJ2-5; no firm D call. Germline CDR1 reads MNHNY; CDR2 reads SVGAGI (reference sequence). The V and J ends lost 0 bases and 4 bases respectively, with 9 bases between them. This CDR3 is 14 amino acids long. The CDR3 spells CASSYSLDRETQYF. For the CDR3, the DNA is TGTGCCAGCAGTTACTCCTTGGATAGAGAGACCCAGTACTTC.

This chain uses TRBV10-2 with TRBJ2-5; D unclear. The CDR3 is made up of 12 amino acids. Deletions cut 8 bases from V and 5 bases from J, with 12 bases between. The germline CDR1 and CDR2 sequences are WSHSY and SAAADI. CDR3 loop: CASSAGRETQYF. The CDR3 nucleotides read TGCGCCAGCTCCGCCGGTCGGGAGACCCAGTACTTC.

This clone was seen a single time. V gene TRBV27 combines with J gene TRBJ1-3; D might be TRBD1 (6 bases). The germline V and J ends were trimmed by 5 bases and 7 bases, with 15 bases remaining between them. The CDR3 has 14 amino acids. Germline loops: CDR1 MNHEY, CDR2 SMNVEV (reference sequence). The CDR3 coding sequence is TGTGCCAGCAGTACCTACGAAGGGGGGAACACCATATATTTT. It encodes CASSTYEGGNTIYF.

The chain uses TRBV4-3 and TRBJ2-1, with 8 bases lining up with TRBD2. The CDR3 has 13 amino acids. CDR1 LGHNA and CDR2 YSLEER come from the germline V gene. The V gene end was trimmed by 1 base and the J gene end by 11 bases; junction bases not matched to a gene: 4. CDR3 bases: TGCGCCAGCAGCCAAGTGGCTAGCGGGCAGCAGTTCTTC. Translation gives CASSQVASGQQFF.

The DNA for the CDR3 is TGTGCCAGCAGTTCAAGGGCGGCAGGGGAAAACACTGAAGCTTTCTTT. Amino acids: CASSSRAAGENTEAFF. The chain recombines TRBV27 with TRBJ1-1, with D possibly matching TRBD1 (6 bases). CDR1 is MNHEY, CDR2 SMNVEV, per germline (reference sequence). V gave up 4 bases and J gave up 2 bases, with 17 bases separating them. The CDR3 has 16 residues.

This sequence joins TRBV7-3 and TRBJ2-3; 8 bases line up with TRBD1. Germline values: CDR1 SGHTA, CDR2 FQGTGA. Trimming cost V 2 bases and J 9 bases; bases outside gene matches: 4. This CDR3 region has 13 residues. The DNA of the CDR3 is TGTGCCAGCAGCTTAGACAGGGGAGGCACGCAGTATTTT. This sequence encodes CASSLDRGGTQYF.

The chain uses TRBV7-2 and TRBJ1-6, with D unresolved. This CDR3 has 15 residues. The V gene's germline CDR1 is SGHTA and CDR2 FQGNSA. V was trimmed by 4 bases and J by 4 bases, leaving 11 bases between them. The CDR3 protein is CASSSISFYNSPLHF. The DNA of the CDR3 is TGTGCCAGCAGCTCCATTTCGTTTTATAATTCACCCCTCCACTTT.

The chain carries TRBV10-3 and TRBJ1-2; TRBD1 matches at 9 bases. Germline trimming cut 4 bases from V and 4 bases from J; bases unmatched to any gene: 7. Germline V CDR1 and CDR2: ENHRY, SYGVKD. The CDR3 extends over 15 amino acids. CDR3 nucleotide sequence: TGTGCCATCAGTGGTACAGGGGGCTCTAGCTATGGCTACACCTTC. It yields the protein CAISGTGGSSYGYTF.

This clone was seen just once. This chain links TRBV3-1 (or the pseudogene TRBV3-2) with TRBJ2-7; D unclear. Trimming took 1 base from V and 0 from J, leaving 10 bases between them. In germline, CDR1 is LGHDT, CDR2 YNNKEL (reference sequence). The length of the CDR3 is 15 residues. The CDR3 DNA reads as TGTGCCAGCAGCCAAGTCGTCACGAACTCCTACGAGCAGTACTTC. This sequence encodes CASSQVVTNSYEQYF.

This chain joins TRBV3-1 (or the pseudogene TRBV3-2) and TRBJ1-1; D ambiguous. The germline CDR1 and CDR2 sequences are LGHDT and YNNKEL (reference sequence). The CDR3 has 13 residues. Trimming took off 3 bases at V and 5 bases at J, with 10 bases between the two ends. The CDR3 spells CASSHLEETEAFF. The CDR3 region has the DNA TGTGCCAGCAGCCATTTGGAAGAAACTGAAGCTTTCTTT.

The gene calls are TRBV4-2 and TRBJ2-7, with TRBD1 matching over 8 bases. Trimming removed 4 bases from V and 4 bases from J; junction bases left unmatched: 3. Germline-derived CDR1 and CDR2 are LGHNA and YNFKEQ. The CDR3 sequence is 13 residues long. The CDR3 reads CASSRGTGYEQYF. The CDR3 nucleotides are TGTGCCAGCAGCCGGGGGACAGGTTACGAGCAGTACTTC.

The J gene is TRBJ2-1, the V gene TRBV2; 12 bases align to TRBD2. V gave up 6 bases and J gave up 6 bases; unmatched junction bases: 6. From germline, CDR1 is SNHLY and CDR2 FYNNEI. CDR3 size: 15 residues. The CDR3 is CASRPLAGGTNEQFF. The CDR3 DNA is TGTGCCAGCAGACCACTAGCGGGAGGAACCAATGAGCAGTTCTTC.

This clone was picked up one time. The V and J genes are TRBV6-1 and TRBJ1-5, with 12 bases aligning to TRBD1. J gave up 4 bases and V 4 bases, and 5 bases lay outside the gene matches. CDR3 size: 16 residues. The germline gives CDR1 MNHNS, CDR2 SASEGT. The DNA for the CDR3 is TGTGCCAGCAGTGGGGACAGGGGGCGATGGAATCAGCCCCAGCATTTT. Translation gives CASSGDRGRWNQPQHF.

V is TRBV18 and J is TRBJ2-1, with 8 bases aligning to TRBD1. The V gene's germline CDR1 is KGHSH and CDR2 LQKENI. V gave up 0 bases and J gave up 2 bases; unmatched junction bases: 6. There are 17 residues in the CDR3. CDR3 bases: TGTGCCAGCTCACCACCGACGAGACAGGGGCCCTACAATGAGCAGTTCTTC. It translates to CASSPPTRQGPYNEQFF.

The chain joins TRBV27 to TRBJ1-6; D not certain. The CDR3 has 12 amino acids. V was shortened by 5 bases and J by 9 bases, with 8 bases between the two germline ends. CDR1 MNHEY and CDR2 SMNVEV come from the germline V gene (reference sequence). CDR3 sequence reads: CASSPYGSPLHF. The CDR3 nucleotides are TGTGCCAGCAGTCCCTACGGTTCACCCCTCCACTTT.

J is TRBJ2-7 and V is TRBV6-5; D may be TRBD2 (7 bases). The CDR3 extends over 15 amino acids. The V end lost 7 bases, the J end lost 4 bases, and 20 bases lay between the germline ends. Germline V gives CDR1 MNHEY, CDR2 SVGAGI. The CDR3 here is CASTLTGGGRYEQYF. The CDR3 coding sequence is TGTGCCAGCACCCTTACCGGGGGCGGGAGATACGAGCAGTACTTC.

The gene calls are TRBV5-1 and TRBJ1-6, with a weak D call TRBD1 (5 bases). Germline values: CDR1 SGHRS, CDR2 YFSETQ. Trimming removed 4 bases from V and 6 bases from J, with 14 bases in between. The CDR3 loop spans 15 amino acids. CDR3 DNA: TGCGCCAGCAGCCCAGAACTGGGGGGTAATTCACCCCTCCACTTT. It encodes CASSPELGGNSPLHF.

The chain joins TRBV18 to TRBJ2-1, with TRBD2 matching over 11 bases. V dropped 1 base and J dropped 4; count of bases not matched to a gene: 6. CDR3 size: 17 residues. Germline assignment: CDR1 KGHSH and CDR2 LQKENI. The chain's CDR3 is CASSPRVAGGTYNEQFF. CDR3 nucleotides: TGTGCCAGCTCACCACGGGTAGCGGGAGGGACTTACAATGAGCAGTTCTTC.

This chain joins TRBV27 and TRBJ2-2; no firm D call. This CDR3 contains 15 residues. V was cut by 5 bases and J by 1 base, with 11 bases left in between. The germline CDR1 and CDR2 sequences are MNHEY and SMNVEV (reference sequence). In DNA, the CDR3 is TGTGCCAGCAGTCCTCGGGCCGTGAACACCGGGGAGCTGTTTTTT. Translation: CASSPRAVNTGELFF.

The rearrangement uses TRBV5-1 and TRBJ1-1; 7 nucleotides match TRBD1. The CDR3 loop spans 15 amino acids. After removal of 4 bases from V and 0 bases from J, the junction contained 6 bases not matched to a gene. Germline V gene data show CDR1 as SGHRS and CDR2 as YFSETQ. The CDR3, as DNA: TGCGCCAGCAGCCCCCGGACAGGCATGAACACTGAAGCTTTCTTT. Residues: CASSPRTGMNTEAFF.